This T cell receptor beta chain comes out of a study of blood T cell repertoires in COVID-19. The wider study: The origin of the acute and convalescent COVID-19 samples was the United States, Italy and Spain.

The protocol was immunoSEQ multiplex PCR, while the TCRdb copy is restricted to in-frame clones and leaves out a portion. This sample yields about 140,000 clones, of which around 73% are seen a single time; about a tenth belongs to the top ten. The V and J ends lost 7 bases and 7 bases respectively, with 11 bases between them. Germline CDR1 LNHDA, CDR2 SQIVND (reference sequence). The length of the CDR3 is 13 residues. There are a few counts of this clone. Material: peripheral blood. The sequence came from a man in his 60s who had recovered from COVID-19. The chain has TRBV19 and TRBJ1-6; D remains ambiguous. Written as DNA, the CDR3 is TGTGCCAGTACGGAGATAGCCAATTCACCCCTCCACTTT. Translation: CASTEIANSPLHF.